One and the same sample provided the 27 T cell receptor beta chains below, sequenced in a study of cytomegalovirus exposure and HLA in healthy donors. Researchers ran the PCR with 60 Vbeta and 13 Jbeta primers. Profiled with immunoSEQ multiplex PCR; TCRdb holds only in-frame clones, not every one. The sample contains approximately 200,000 clones, 60% to 85% of which appear only once. The sequenced material came from PBMCs. The source is a girl aged 10 to 17 in good health and CMV-seropositive.

The chain has TRBV6-5 and TRBJ2-2, with a possible D match to TRBD2 (5 bases). The germline V gene has CDR1 MNHEY and CDR2 SVGAGI. Trimming removed 6 bases at V and 0 bases at J, with 11 bases between. The CDR3 has 15 residues. The CDR3 nucleotides read TGTGCCAGCAGCCTAACGGACTCGAACACCGGGGAGCTGTTTTTT. Protein product: CASSLTDSNTGELFF.

The rearrangement uses TRBV7-9 and TRBJ2-7, with D perhaps TRBD1 (6 bases). Trimming took 0 bases from V and 5 from J, leaving 14 bases between them. There are 15 residues in the CDR3. Germline assignment: CDR1 SEHNR and CDR2 FQNEAQ (reference sequence). The CDR3 bases are TGTGCCAGCAGCTTAGCGCATGGGGGCCTGGACGAGCAGTACTTC. This translates into CASSLAHGGLDEQYF.

The genes are TRBV7-9 and TRBJ1-4, with D possibly TRBD1 on 5 matching bases. Trimming left V 2 bases short and J 3 bases short, with 10 bases between. CDR3 length: 15 residues. The germline CDR1 and CDR2 sequences are SEHNR and FQNEAQ (reference sequence). CDR3 nucleotides: TGTGCCAGCAGCTTAACCGGGGGTGCTAATGAAAAACTGTTTTTT. Protein product: CASSLTGGANEKLFF.

This clone was observed a few times. The rearrangement links TRBV29-1 to TRBJ2-7, with D possibly matching TRBD1 (6 bases). CDR1 SQVTM and CDR2 ANQGSEA come from the germline V gene. Trimming pared 6 bases from V and 3 bases from J, leaving 12 bases between. This CDR3 spans 12 amino acids. CDR3 in DNA: TGCAGCGTCGGACAGACTGACTACGAGCAGTACTTC. Its translation: CSVGQTDYEQYF.

This clone was seen a few times. The V gene is TRBV9, the J gene TRBJ2-5; the match to TRBD1 covers 8 bases. The CDR3 covers 15 residues. The V segment lost 1 base and the J segment 4 bases; nucleotides outside the gene matches: 6. In germline, CDR1 is SGDLS, CDR2 YYNGEE. As DNA, the CDR3 is TGTGCCAGCAGCGTACAGGGGGCGATAGGAGAGACCCAGTACTTC. It yields the protein CASSVQGAIGETQYF. Looking up the rest from reference TRBV9 and TRBJ2-5 gives the full variable domain: DSGVTQTPKHLITATGQRVTLRCSPRSGDLSVYWYQQSLDQGLQFLIQYYNGEERAKGNILERFSAQQFPDLHSELNLSSLELGDSALYFCASSVQGAIGETQYFGPGTRLLVL.

The rearrangement uses TRBV11-3 and TRBJ1-6; TRBD1 agrees at 7 bases. The CDR3 runs to 17 residues. CDR1 and CDR2 (germline): SGHNT, YENEEA. Germline trimming cut 4 bases from V and 7 bases from J; bases unmatched to any gene: 13. The CDR3 sequence is CASSSPSTGVANSPLHF. The CDR3, as DNA: TGTGCCAGCAGCTCCCCCTCCACAGGGGTAGCGAATTCACCCCTCCACTTT.

V gene TRBV6-5 combines with J gene TRBJ2-2; D remains ambiguous. Germline loops: CDR1 MNHEY, CDR2 SVGAGI. The CDR3 consists of 10 residues. This CDR3 is CGANTGELFF. For the CDR3, the DNA is TGTGGCGCGAACACCGGGGAGCTGTTTTTT.

The chain joins TRBV15 to TRBJ2-1, with 10 bases matching TRBD2. Germline loops: CDR1 LNHNV, CDR2 YYDKDF (reference sequence). The V and J ends lost 5 bases and 4 bases, in that order; junction bases with no gene match: 5. The length of the CDR3 is 15 residues. The CDR3 protein is CATSPTSGTYNEQFF. The CDR3 nucleotides read TGTGCCACCAGCCCTACTAGCGGGACATACAATGAGCAGTTCTTC.

This chain connects TRBV6-4 to TRBJ1-2; D possibly corresponds to TRBD1 (6 bases). The germline CDR1 and CDR2 sequences are MRHNA and SNTAGT. This CDR3 region has 13 residues. V was shortened by 6 bases and J by 4 bases, with 12 bases between the two germline ends. The CDR3 DNA is TGTGCCAGCAGCGTTACAGGGAGCTATGGCTACACCTTC. Its translation is CASSVTGSYGYTF.

The rearrangement links TRBV10-3 to TRBJ1-5, with TRBD1 matching over 8 bases. This CDR3 has 13 residues. CDR1 ENHRY and CDR2 SYGVKD come from the germline V gene. V shed 4 bases and J 4 bases; nucleotides not matched to a gene: 0. The CDR3 coding sequence is TGTGCCATCAGTGGGACAGGGAATCAGCCCCAGCATTTT. Translated: CAISGTGNQPQHF.

The chain joins TRBV25-1 to TRBJ2-5; 7 bases agree with TRBD1. This CDR3 spans 13 amino acids. Germline CDR1 is MGHDK and CDR2 is SYGVNS. V was clipped by 6 bases and J by 4 bases; unmatched bases: 5. The CDR3, as DNA: TGTGCCAGCAGCCAGACAGGGCTAGAGACCCAGTACTTC. This codes for CASSQTGLETQYF.

The chain combines TRBV4-1 with TRBJ2-5; 16 nucleotides agree with TRBD2. The germline CDR1 and CDR2 sequences are MGHRA and YSYEKL. CDR3 length: 17 residues. Trimming removed 4 bases from V and 4 bases from J; junction bases left unmatched: 6. The CDR3 bases are TGCGCCAGCAGCCCGGGACTAGCGGGGGGGCCTGTAGAGACCCAGTACTTC. As protein: CASSPGLAGGPVETQYF.

V is TRBV27 and J is TRBJ1-1, with 9 bases fitting TRBD1. Per germline, CDR1 MNHEY and CDR2 SMNVEV (reference sequence). The V and J ends lost 6 bases and 0 bases, in that order; junction bases with no gene match: 8. The CDR3 has 16 residues. The CDR3 DNA reads as TGTGCCAGCAGATTTAGGACAGGGGCCATGAACACTGAAGCTTTCTTT. This gives the protein CASRFRTGAMNTEAFF.

V usage is TRBV30 and J usage is TRBJ2-1, with 8 bases that match TRBD2. The J segment lost 7 bases and the V segment lost 3 bases, leaving 5 bases of the junction unmatched. Germline assignment: CDR1 GTSNPN and CDR2 SVGIG (reference sequence). There are 13 residues in the CDR3. CDR3 region: CAWRGPGGNEQFF. CDR3 nucleotides: TGTGCCTGGAGAGGGCCGGGGGGGAATGAGCAGTTCTTC.

Comment on this clone: One end of the junction is discordant with germline, which a read error may explain. The chain carries TRBV5-1 and TRBJ2-7; 13 positions match TRBD2. Germline V lookup: CDR1 SGHRS, CDR2 YFSETQ. CDR3 length equals 17 residues. CDR3 nucleotide sequence: TGCGCCAGCAGCTTGACTAGCGGGGGGGCTAGCTCCTACGAGCAGCACTTC. Its translation is CASSLTSGGASSYEQHF.

The chain is built from TRBV30 and TRBJ1-6; D uncertain. Germline CDR1 GTSNPN, CDR2 SVGIG (reference sequence). Trimming stripped 3 bases from V and 9 bases from J, with 15 bases between. The CDR3 runs 14 residues. The CDR3 DNA reads TGTGCCTGGAGGTTCGGAGGGTACAGTTCACCCCTCCACTTT. This codes for CAWRFGGYSSPLHF.

The rearrangement links TRBV27 to TRBJ1-2, with 11 bases identical to TRBD1. The CDR3 loop spans 13 amino acids. With V trimmed by 6 bases and J by 7 bases, 4 bases remained unmatched. CDR1 MNHEY and CDR2 SMNVEV come from the germline V gene (reference sequence). The CDR3 is CASRQDRGLGYTF. CDR3 bases: TGTGCCAGCAGGCAGGACAGGGGGCTTGGCTACACCTTC.

CDR3 bases: TGTGCCAGTAGTATAGGGGTCAGGGGCTATGGCTACACCTTC. Amino acids: CASSIGVRGYGYTF. This sequence joins TRBV19 and TRBJ1-2; D possibly corresponds to TRBD1 (6 bases). The CDR3 runs 14 residues. V shed 1 base and J shed 4 bases, with 10 bases lying between them. Germline V gene sequence: CDR1 LNHDA, CDR2 SQIVND (reference sequence).

The rearrangement joins TRBV30 to TRBJ1-1; TRBD1 might be the D (5 bases). Germline V lookup: CDR1 GTSNPN, CDR2 SVGIG (reference sequence). V gave up 6 bases and J gave up 9 bases, with 11 bases separating them. CDR3 length equals 10 residues. The CDR3 spells CACGRGKAFF. CDR3 DNA sequence: TGTGCCTGCGGGCGGGGGAAAGCTTTCTTT.

V and J are TRBV5-6 and TRBJ2-7; D perhaps matches TRBD1 (6 bases). CDR1 is SGHDT, CDR2 YYEEEE, per germline. The germline V and J ends were trimmed by 1 base and 2 bases, with 13 bases remaining between them. The CDR3 is 15 residues long. CDR3 sequence: CASSLWAGDTYEQYF. For the CDR3, the DNA is TGTGCCAGCAGCTTGTGGGCAGGGGATACCTACGAGCAGTACTTC. The full variable domain, its missing parts supplied by reference TRBV5-6 and TRBJ2-7, is DAGVTQSPTHLIKTRGQQVTLRCSPKSGHDTVSWYQQALGQGPQFIFQYYEEEERQRGNFPDRFSGHQFPNYSSELNVNALLLGDSALYLCASSLWAGDTYEQYFGPGTRLTVT.

The J gene is TRBJ1-2, the V gene TRBV6-4; TRBD1 aligns across 12 bases. J lost 8 bases, V lost 3 bases, and 4 bases had no gene match. The CDR3 length is 14 residues. Per germline, CDR1 MRHNA and CDR2 SNTAGT. Here the CDR3 reads CASSEGQGASGYTF. The CDR3 bases are TGTGCCAGCAGTGAGGGACAGGGGGCGAGCGGCTACACCTTC.

This clone was observed a single time. The CDR3 nucleotides read TGTGCCAGCAGTTTGCTAGCGGGCGAACTCTACGAGCAGTACTTC. It is translated as CASSLLAGELYEQYF. This chain uses TRBV2 with TRBJ2-7; 8 bases match TRBD2. V gave up 5 bases and J gave up 3 bases; unmatched junction bases: 9. Germline loops: CDR1 SNHLY, CDR2 FYNNEI. The CDR3 contains 15 residues.

The V and J genes are TRBV5-4 and TRBJ2-3; D might be TRBD1 (6 bases). This CDR3 has 14 residues. V lost 0 bases and J lost 1, with 6 bases in between. Germline CDR1 is SGHNT and CDR2 is YYREEE (reference sequence). The CDR3: CASSLGTGTDTQYF. The CDR3 bases are TGTGCCAGCAGCTTGGGGACAGGCACAGATACGCAGTATTTT.

The J gene is TRBJ2-3, the V gene TRBV5-1, with D possibly matching TRBD2 (5 bases). The germline CDR1 and CDR2 sequences are SGHRS and YFSETQ. V dropped 1 base and J dropped 0 bases, with 12 bases sitting between them. CDR3 length equals 16 residues. Here the CDR3 DNA reads TGCGCCAGCAGCTTGATCGAGGGCGGAAGCACAGATACGCAGTATTTT. It specifies CASSLIEGGSTDTQYF.

This clone turned up a few times. The rearrangement joins TRBV10-3 to TRBJ2-7, with TRBD1 matching over 7 bases. V trimming: 10 bases; J trimming: 7 bases; junction bases outside the gene matches: 7. The CDR3 totals 11 residues. Germline V gene sequence: CDR1 ENHRY, CDR2 SYGVKD. The CDR3 sequence: CANLTGLEQYF. CDR3 in DNA: TGTGCCAACCTGACAGGGTTGGAGCAGTACTTC.

About this clone: The same CDR3 is also encoded by other DNA sequences in this sample. The genes are TRBV7-2 and TRBJ1-6; possibly TRBD1 for D (6 bases). V was shortened by 2 bases and J by 0 bases, with 8 bases between the two germline ends. The length of the CDR3 is 16 residues. The germline V gene encodes CDR1 SGHTA and CDR2 FQGNSA. CDR3 region: CASSLQGSSYNSPLHF. Here the CDR3 DNA reads TGTGCCAGCAGCTTACAGGGGAGCTCCTATAATTCACCCCTCCACTTT.

V usage is TRBV2 and J usage is TRBJ1-4; 10 bases are shared with TRBD1. Germline CDR1 SNHLY, CDR2 FYNNEI. This CDR3 is 16 amino acids long. V trimming: 7 bases; J trimming: 5 bases; junction bases outside the gene matches: 10. The CDR3 sequence: CASTGGRTGGNEKLFF. CDR3 nucleotide sequence: TGTGCCAGCACCGGCGGCCGGACAGGGGGGAATGAAAAACTGTTTTTT. The full variable domain, with the rest looked up from reference TRBV2 and TRBJ1-4, is EPEVTQTPSHQVTQMGQEVILRCVPISNHLYFYWYRQILGQKVEFLVSFYNNEISEKSEIFDDQFSVERPDGSNFTLKIRSTKLEDSAMYFCASTGGRTGGNEKLFFGSGTQLSVL.